The present TCR beta chain was sequenced within a study of long-term antiretroviral therapy in people with HIV. This clone was detected a few times. Running of the v3.0 immunoSEQ assay took place at survey level. Libraries were prepared by immunoSEQ multiplex PCR; TCRdb keeps only in-frame clonotypes and omits some of them. This sample has 9,500 to 11,000 clones; around 81% occur once, and the top ten carry around a sixth. Trimming shortened V by 5 bases and J by 4 bases, and 17 bases separated the two germline ends. The V gene's germline CDR1 is SGHTA and CDR2 FQGNSA. The CDR3 is made up of 15 amino acids.

The chain has TRBV7-2 and TRBJ1-2, with a possible D match to TRBD1 (6 bases). This specimen was unsorted PBMCs, taken 1.8 years after starting antiretroviral therapy. This sequence was found in a man aged 35-49 years with HIV. As DNA, the CDR3 is TGTGCCAGCAGCCATGGGGGGGCGCGTAGCTATGGCTACACCTTC. This translates into CASSHGGARSYGYTF.